Shown below are 27 T cell receptor beta chains from a single sample sequenced in a study of shared clonotypes between healthy human individuals. Measured with immunoSEQ multiplex PCR; TCRdb has only the in-frame clones, and not every one. Seen here are some 490,000 clones, roughly 80% observed once, and the top ten hold about an eighth. The specimen was PBMCs. The source is a woman aged 40 to 50 in good health. Some clones in this sample may be carry-over from other donors' samples.

Concerning this clone: Only one base separates this from a far larger clonotype, so it likely reflects a read error. The chain uses TRBV27 and TRBJ2-7, with D tentatively TRBD2 (6 bases). The V gene lost 5 bases and the J gene lost 7 bases, with 18 bases spanning the gap. The germline V gene has CDR1 MNHEY and CDR2 SMNVEV (reference sequence). CDR3 size: 14 residues. CDR3 in DNA: TGTGCCAGCAGTATGATGGCGGGATCGGGTGAGCAGTACTTC. It encodes CASSMMAGSGEQYF.

The CDR3 DNA reads TGTGCCAGCAGCTTAGGGGGGGCGTACGGGGAGCTGTTTTTT. Its protein is CASSLGGAYGELFF. J is TRBJ2-2 and V is TRBV11-2; perhaps D is TRBD1 or TRBD2 (6 bases each). The germline gives CDR1 SGHAT, CDR2 FQNNGV. The CDR3 sequence is 14 residues long. The V gene lost 1 base and the J gene lost 7 bases, with 10 bases spanning the gap.

This clone appeared once. The chain uses TRBV5-6 and TRBJ2-3; D remains unclear. There are 15 residues in the CDR3. Germline CDR1 is SGHDT and CDR2 is YYEEEE. Trimming took 0 bases from V and 0 from J, leaving 8 bases between them. The CDR3 sequence is CASSLGSQSTDTQYF. In nucleotides, the CDR3 is TGTGCCAGCAGCTTGGGGTCGCAGAGCACAGATACGCAGTATTTT. Based on the CDR3 plus reference TRBV5-6 and TRBJ2-3, the full variable domain is DAGVTQSPTHLIKTRGQQVTLRCSPKSGHDTVSWYQQALGQGPQFIFQYYEEEERQRGNFPDRFSGHQFPNYSSELNVNALLLGDSALYLCASSLGSQSTDTQYFGPGTRLTVL.

DNA for the CDR3: TGTGCCAGCAGCTTGGACCTAGGGGCGGTGAACGAGCAGTACTTC. It translates to CASSLDLGAVNEQYF. The chain employs TRBV5-4 and TRBJ2-7; maybe TRBD1 (5 bases). The CDR3 totals 15 residues. CDR1 is SGHNT and CDR2 is YYREEE in the germline V gene (reference sequence). V was cut by 0 bases and J by 5 bases, with 15 bases left in between.

This clone was seen only a few times. The V gene is TRBV6-1, the J gene TRBJ2-2; weak D call: TRBD2 (7 bases). The CDR3 is 15 amino acids. The germline V gene encodes CDR1 MNHNS and CDR2 SASEGT. The germline V and J ends were trimmed by 8 bases and 4 bases, with 17 bases remaining between them. CDR3 loop: CASDFGGPGTGELFF. The CDR3 DNA sequence: TGTGCCAGCGATTTCGGGGGGCCGGGCACCGGGGAGCTGTTTTTT.

With regard to this clone: With only one base between it and a far larger clone, this is likely a read error. The sample has other DNA sequences that encode this CDR3 too. This sequence joins TRBV30 and TRBJ2-5; D is uncertain. Per the germline V gene, CDR1 is GTSNPN and CDR2 is SVGIG (reference sequence). The CDR3 extends over 14 amino acids. Trimming took off 0 bases at V and 9 bases at J, with 17 bases between the two ends. The CDR3 sequence: CAWSVLGDGGAQYF. CDR3 bases: TGTGCCTGGAGTGTACTCGGTGACGGTGGGGCCCAGTACTTC.

The chain is built from TRBV14 and TRBJ2-1, with a tentative D call TRBD2 (6 bases). Between the trimmed V and J ends, which lost 4 bases and 2 bases, there was a span of 12 bases. CDR3 length equals 15 residues. Germline V lookup: CDR1 SGHDN, CDR2 FVKESK. CDR3 amino acids: CASSRNGRTYNEQFF. The CDR3 DNA follows: TGTGCCAGCAGCCGGAATGGGAGGACCTACAATGAGCAGTTCTTC.

V and J are TRBV4-3 and TRBJ2-5; D ambiguous. The CDR3 contains 13 residues. Between the trimmed V and J ends, which lost 6 bases and 1 base, there was a span of 9 bases. Germline CDR1 reads LGHNA; CDR2 reads YSLEER. The DNA of the CDR3 is TGCGCCAGCAGTCTACAGCTCCAAGAGACCCAGTACTTC. It encodes CASSLQLQETQYF.

In this sample, this clone turned up once. The chain employs TRBV27 and TRBJ1-4; 9 bases fit TRBD1. V trimming: 6 bases; J trimming: 3 bases; junction bases outside the gene matches: 5. The CDR3 totals 15 residues. The germline V gene encodes CDR1 MNHEY and CDR2 SMNVEV (reference sequence). For the CDR3, the DNA is TGTGCCAGCAGCTACAGGGGGCGGCCTAATGAAAAACTGTTTTTT. Translating gives CASSYRGRPNEKLFF.

This clone appeared once. The genes are TRBV19 and TRBJ2-7; D is ambiguous. Germline values: CDR1 LNHDA, CDR2 SQIVND (reference sequence). The V end was cut by 1 base, the J end by 0 bases, with 28 bases between. The CDR3 runs to 21 residues. The chain's CDR3 is CASSIGWSGVLALRVSYEQYF. The CDR3 coding sequence is TGTGCCAGTAGTATAGGGTGGTCGGGCGTTTTAGCCCTTAGGGTCTCCTACGAGCAGTACTTC.

This rearrangement joins TRBV28 to TRBJ2-7; 12 bases are shared with TRBD1. After removal of 7 bases from V and 4 bases from J, the junction contained 8 bases not matched to a gene. CDR3 length equals 15 residues. Germline V gives CDR1 MDHEN, CDR2 SYDVKM. The CDR3 loop reads CASILGQGAFYEQYF. The CDR3 DNA reads TGTGCCAGCATCTTGGGACAGGGGGCTTTTTACGAGCAGTACTTC.

Remarks on this clone: This likely reflects a read error, since a far larger clone is one base away. No conserved phenylalanine or tryptophan is present at the end of the CDR3, so a read error is the likely explanation. It is unclear where the CDR3 begins or ends on the DNA, so no DNA is shown, and the CDR3 is as TCRdb lists it. The chain links TRBV1 to TRBJ1-5; TRBD1 is taken as the D call from the table, unchecked against the DNA. TRBV1 is marked as a pseudogene. The CDR3 numbers 16 amino acids, ends counted. This CDR3 reads CTSSQDRLTSGQPQHS.

This clone occurred once. The chain links TRBV2 to TRBJ2-2, with D possibly being TRBD1 (6 bases). Trimming stripped 3 bases from V and 5 bases from J, with 13 bases between. Germline CDR1 SNHLY, CDR2 FYNNEI. The CDR3 sequence is 15 residues long. CDR3 nucleotide sequence: TGTGCCAGCAGTGATAACAGGGCGAGGACCGGGGAGCTGTTTTTT. It specifies CASSDNRARTGELFF.

The chain employs TRBV7-8 and TRBJ2-7; either TRBD1 or TRBD2 may fit D (5 bases each). CDR3 size: 14 residues. V gave up 0 bases and J gave up 0 bases, with 6 bases separating them. The germline V gene has CDR1 SGHVS and CDR2 FQNEAQ. This CDR3 reads CASSLAGTSYEQYF. CDR3 DNA sequence: TGTGCCAGCAGCTTAGCGGGGACCTCCTACGAGCAGTACTTC. The variable domain in full, completed from reference TRBV7-8 and TRBJ2-7, reads GAGVSQSPRYKVAKRGQDVALRCDPISGHVSLFWYQQALGQGPEFLTYFQNEAQLDKSGLPSDRFFAERPEGSVSTLKIQRTQQEDSAVYLCASSLAGTSYEQYFGPGTRLTVT.

The chain has TRBV30 and TRBJ1-1, with unresolved D. V was trimmed by 8 bases and J by 0 bases, leaving 13 bases between them. CDR3 length: 13 amino acids. Germline V gene lookup returns CDR1 GTSNPN and CDR2 SVGIG (reference sequence). The CDR3 is CALFNELNTEAFF. For the CDR3, the DNA is TGTGCCCTCTTCAACGAACTGAACACTGAAGCTTTCTTT.

The chain is built from TRBV6-1 and TRBJ2-7, with 10 positions matching TRBD1. This CDR3 spans 15 amino acids. Per germline, CDR1 MNHNS and CDR2 SASEGT. Trimming at V came to 6 bases and at J to 3 bases, leaving 8 bases not matched to a gene. As DNA, the CDR3 is TGTGCCAGCAGAAGGGGCGGGACAGGGGACTACGAGCAGTACTTC. Amino acids: CASRRGGTGDYEQYF.

The rearrangement uses TRBV11-3 and TRBJ2-5; perhaps TRBD2 as D (8 bases). Trimming left V 5 bases short and J 4 bases short, with 20 bases between. This CDR3 contains 16 residues. Germline V CDR1 and CDR2: SGHNT, YENEEA. The CDR3 spells CASSPGTAGDSETQYF. CDR3 bases: TGTGCCAGCAGCCCCGGGACAGCGGGAGATTCAGAGACCCAGTACTTC.

This clone was seen once. The chain has TRBV5-1 and TRBJ2-5; TRBD2 aligns across 14 bases. Looked up from germline, CDR1 is SGHRS and CDR2 is YFSETQ. The J segment lost 1 base and the V segment lost 1 base, leaving 6 bases of the junction unmatched. This CDR3 is 18 amino acids long. The CDR3 region has the DNA TGCGCCAGCAGCTTGTCGGGGACTAGCGGGAGTGCCCAAGAGACCCAGTACTTC. Residues: CASSLSGTSGSAQETQYF.

The DNA of the CDR3 is TGTGCCAGCAGCTTAGGTTACGGGGCAGATACGCAGTATTTT. This encodes CASSLGYGADTQYF. The chain couples TRBV7-9 to TRBJ2-3, with D possibly TRBD2 on 5 matching bases. Looked up from germline, CDR1 is SEHNR and CDR2 is FQNEAQ (reference sequence). The CDR3 loop spans 14 amino acids. Trimming left V 1 base short and J 4 bases short, with 9 bases between.

V usage is TRBV5-1 and J usage is TRBJ1-1; D may be TRBD1 (6 bases). Germline CDR1 reads SGHRS; CDR2 reads YFSETQ. This CDR3 contains 12 residues. Between the trimmed V and J ends, which lost 5 bases and 7 bases, there was a span of 12 bases. This chain's CDR3 is CASSWDKGEAFF. CDR3 DNA: TGCGCCAGCAGTTGGGACAAGGGTGAAGCTTTCTTT.

The rearrangement joins TRBV2 to TRBJ2-5; D unresolved. This CDR3 has 12 residues. Per the germline V gene, CDR1 is SNHLY and CDR2 is FYNNEI. V gave up 7 bases and J gave up 4 bases, with 10 bases separating them. The CDR3 DNA reads as TGTGCCAGCACACCTAGTACAGAGACCCAGTACTTC. Protein: CASTPSTETQYF.

This chain links TRBV15 with TRBJ2-5, with D possibly being TRBD1 (6 bases). Germline CDR1 reads LNHNV; CDR2 reads YYDKDF (reference sequence). This CDR3 comprises 15 residues. V lost 0 bases and J 2 bases, leaving 10 bases between the germline ends. CDR3: CATSRDETGQETQYF. CDR3 bases: TGTGCCACCAGCAGAGATGAGACAGGACAAGAGACCCAGTACTTC.

This chain joins TRBV7-6 and TRBJ1-2; D is uncertain. Germline lookup yields CDR1 SGHVS and CDR2 FNYEAQ. CDR3 size: 13 residues. The V end was cut by 1 base, the J end by 4 bases, with 7 bases between. The CDR3 protein is CASSLGTVYGYTF. CDR3 in DNA: TGTGCCAGCAGCTTAGGAACAGTCTATGGCTACACCTTC.

The rearrangement links TRBV18 to TRBJ1-4; no clear D gene. Germline values: CDR1 KGHSH, CDR2 LQKENI. V lost 10 bases to trimming and J lost 0 bases, with 12 bases between them. The CDR3 is 14 residues long. The CDR3 coding sequence is TGTGCCACCTCCGACACCGCAACTAATGAAAAACTGTTTTTT. Amino acid sequence: CATSDTATNEKLFF.

This clone was observed once. This rearrangement joins TRBV18 to TRBJ1-2; possibly TRBD1 for D (5 bases). The germline gives CDR1 KGHSH, CDR2 LQKENI. This CDR3 contains 16 residues. The V end was cut by 2 bases, the J end by 5 bases, with 18 bases between. CDR3 sequence: CASSPTSSGGDYGYTF. DNA of the CDR3: TGTGCCAGCTCACCAACCTCCTCTGGGGGGGATTATGGCTACACCTTC.

Of note for this clone: Other DNA sequences from this sample encode an identical CDR3 as well. The chain joins TRBV29-1 to TRBJ1-1; D may be TRBD1 (6 bases). Deletions cut 7 bases from V and 4 bases from J, with 19 bases between. Per the germline V gene, CDR1 is SQVTM and CDR2 is ANQGSEA. This CDR3 region has 14 residues. CDR3 sequence: CSAPARGGGTEAFF. The CDR3 bases are TGCAGCGCCCCAGCGCGGGGAGGGGGCACTGAAGCTTTCTTT.

Comment on this clone: The identical CDR3 is also encoded by other nucleotide sequences in the sample. The CDR3 loop is CASSQGLGNQPQHF. The CDR3 region has the DNA TGTGCCAGCTCACAGGGACTGGGCAATCAGCCCCAGCATTTT. This chain links TRBV18 with TRBJ1-5; possible D gene TRBD1, 5 bases. V was clipped by 4 bases and J by 2 bases, with 9 bases between them. Germline CDR1 is KGHSH and CDR2 is LQKENI. CDR3 length: 14 residues.